This T cell receptor (delta chain) comes out of a study of gamma-delta T cells after stem cell transplantation. As to this clone: The TCRdb record carries a much larger clone's protein, which differs from this DNA's translation at residue 10; a read error is the likely cause, and the protein listed here is the DNA translation.

TCRdb ran CATT on the RT-PCR reads. Of 1,900 or so delta-chain clones listed, 18% were seen once; the top ten hold about 30%. The germline V and J ends were trimmed by 1 base and 4 bases, with 27 bases remaining between them. This CDR3 is 19 amino acids long. Per the germline V gene, CDR1 is GEAIGNYY and CDR2 is EKD. This sequence was found in a human donor. It is not recorded whose cells these are; they may come from a transplant donor. The sample was gamma-delta T cells. The chain is built from TRDV2 and TRDJ1; weak D call: TRDD3 (6 bases). The CDR3 loop reads CACDTAGFPSGAYGDKLIF. The CDR3 DNA reads TGTGCCTGTGACACGGCGGGCTTTCCTTCTGGGGCTTATGGCGATAAACTCATCTTT.